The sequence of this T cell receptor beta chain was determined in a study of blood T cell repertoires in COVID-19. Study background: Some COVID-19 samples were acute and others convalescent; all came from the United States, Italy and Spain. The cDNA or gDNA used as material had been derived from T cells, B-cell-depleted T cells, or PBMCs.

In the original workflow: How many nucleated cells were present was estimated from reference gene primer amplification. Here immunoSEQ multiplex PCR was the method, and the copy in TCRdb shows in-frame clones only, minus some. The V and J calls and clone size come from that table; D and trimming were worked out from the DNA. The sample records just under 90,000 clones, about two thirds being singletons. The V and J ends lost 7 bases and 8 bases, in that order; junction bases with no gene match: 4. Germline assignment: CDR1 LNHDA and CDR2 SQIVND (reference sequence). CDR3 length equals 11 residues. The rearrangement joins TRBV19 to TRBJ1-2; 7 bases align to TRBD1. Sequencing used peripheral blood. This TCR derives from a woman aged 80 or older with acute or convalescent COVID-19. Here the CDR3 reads CASNRGGGYTF. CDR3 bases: TGTGCCAGTAACAGGGGTGGGGGCTACACCTTC. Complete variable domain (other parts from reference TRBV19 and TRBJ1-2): DGGITQSPKYLFRKEGQNVTLSCEQNLNHDAMYWYRQDPGQGLRLIYYSQIVNDFQKGDIAEGYSVSREKKESFPLTVTSAQKNPTAFYLCASNRGGGYTFGSGTRLTVV.